A single sample is the source of the 17 T cell receptor beta chains below, sequenced in a study of PD-1 blockade in classical Hodgkin lymphoma (TCRdb year 2020). The method behind the library was the immunoSEQ multiplex PCR assay. TCRdb provides this immuneACCESS table in a form limited to in-frame rearrangements. Some clones are lacking; in checked studies, under half of them reflect an unresolved V gene, and why the rest are absent is not known. For this sample there are 45,000 to 55,000 clones; just under 75% appear just once. Approximately 16% of the sample comes from the top ten. The sample's time point label is to be understood as: cycle 2 day 1 (C2D1) of nivolumab. All trial patients had relapsed after autologous stem cell transplantation, with cohorts A, B and C differing in prior brentuximab vedotin exposure. The sample consisted of peripheral blood mononuclear cells (PBMCs), taken before the second cycle of nivolumab. The receptor source for this set is a human donor with classical Hodgkin lymphoma.

This clone has a handful of counts. A read error may account for a junction end that differs from germline. This chain uses TRBV7-3 with TRBJ2-7, with a possible D match to TRBD2 (5 bases). Germline lookup yields CDR1 SGHTA and CDR2 FQGTGA. This CDR3 region has 16 residues. The CDR3 DNA reads TGCGCCAGCAGCCAAGGTCTAGCTATAAGCTCCTACGAGCAGTACTTC. It yields the protein CASSQGLAISSYEQYF.

The rearrangement joins TRBV10-3 to TRBJ1-2; D possibly corresponds to TRBD1 (5 bases). The germline V gene encodes CDR1 ENHRY and CDR2 SYGVKD. The CDR3 is 17 amino acids. Trimming removed 0 bases from V and 0 bases from J, with 14 bases in between. The chain's CDR3 is CAISESNRKIANYGYTF. In DNA, the CDR3 is TGTGCCATCAGTGAGTCTAACAGGAAGATAGCTAACTATGGCTACACCTTC.

This clone was seen a few times. This chain connects TRBV6-6 to TRBJ2-5; TRBD1 might be the D (5 bases). V dropped 1 base and J dropped 11 bases, with 20 bases sitting between them. This CDR3 has 15 amino acids. Germline CDR1 is MNHNY and CDR2 is SVGAGI (reference sequence). CDR3 loop: CASSYLSDIRVSQYF. As DNA, the CDR3 is TGTGCCAGCAGTTACTTGTCTGACATCAGGGTTTCGCAGTACTTC.

The chain carries TRBV19 and TRBJ1-1, with a weak D call TRBD1 (5 bases). Trimming left V 7 bases short and J 5 bases short, with 11 bases between. Germline CDR1 and CDR2: LNHDA and SQIVND (reference sequence). The CDR3 spans 12 residues. Here the CDR3 DNA reads TGTGCCAGTAATATGGGGGGTACTGAAGCTTTCTTT. Encoded protein: CASNMGGTEAFF.

This rearrangement joins TRBV6-5 to TRBJ2-6, with TRBD1 as a possible D gene (6 bases). The CDR3 has 15 residues. V was trimmed by 6 bases and J by 2 bases, leaving 11 bases between them. The V gene's germline CDR1 is MNHEY and CDR2 SVGAGI. The CDR3 protein is CASSLGQTGANVLTF. The CDR3 DNA reads as TGTGCCAGCAGCCTCGGACAGACTGGGGCCAACGTCCTGACTTTC.

The CDR3 DNA sequence: TGTGCCAGCTCACCCCTCCCGGGTGAAGCTTTCTTT. Translated: CASSPLPGEAFF. J is TRBJ1-1 and V is TRBV18; D unresolved. CDR3 length: 12 amino acids. Trimming took 3 bases from V and 7 from J, leaving 9 bases between them. Looked up from germline, CDR1 is KGHSH and CDR2 is LQKENI. The full variable domain, rest sourced from reference TRBV18 and TRBJ1-1, is NAGVMQNPRHLVRRRGQEARLRCSPMKGHSHVYWYRQLPEEGLKFMVYLQKENIIDESGMPKERFSAEFPKEGPSILRIQQVVRGDSAAYFCASSPLPGEAFFGQGTRLTVV.

The CDR3: CASSPWTSGRTDTQYF. In DNA, the CDR3 is TGTGCCAGCAGCCCATGGACTAGCGGGAGAACAGATACGCAGTATTTT. V and J are TRBV7-9 and TRBJ2-3; 13 bases agree with TRBD2. This CDR3 is built from 16 residues. Germline lookup yields CDR1 SEHNR and CDR2 FQNEAQ (reference sequence). After removal of 5 bases from V and 3 bases from J, the junction contained 5 bases not matched to a gene.

This sequence joins TRBV7-6 and TRBJ1-5; perhaps TRBD1 as D (5 bases). V was shortened by 0 bases and J by 4 bases, with 13 bases between the two germline ends. The germline V gene has CDR1 SGHVS and CDR2 FNYEAQ. The CDR3 is 16 amino acids. CDR3 DNA sequence: TGTGCCAGCAGCTTAGCGGAGGGGCAGAAGAATCAGCCCCAGCATTTT. Encoded protein: CASSLAEGQKNQPQHF.

V gene TRBV30 combines with J gene TRBJ1-1, with D possibly matching TRBD1 (5 bases). V was trimmed by 4 bases and J by 7 bases, leaving 10 bases between them. The length of the CDR3 is 11 residues. Per the germline V gene, CDR1 is GTSNPN and CDR2 is SVGIG (reference sequence). In DNA, the CDR3 is TGTGCCTGGAAACGGGGGGGTGAAGCTTTCTTT. As protein: CAWKRGGEAFF.

This clone was counted a few times. This chain connects TRBV6-6 to TRBJ2-2; D uncertain. CDR1 and CDR2 from the germline V gene are MNHNY and SVGAGI (reference sequence). The CDR3 is 13 amino acids. The V end was cut by 6 bases, the J end by 1 base, with 6 bases between. In DNA form, the CDR3 reads TGTGCCAGCAGGAACATGAACACCGGGGAGCTGTTTTTT. Protein sequence: CASRNMNTGELFF.

The count of this clone is one. The chain recombines TRBV7-2 with TRBJ2-7; D ambiguous. V dropped 1 base and J dropped 6 bases, with 16 bases sitting between them. Germline V CDR1 and CDR2: SGHTA, FQGNSA. The CDR3 extends over 15 amino acids. The CDR3 nucleotides are TGTGCCAGCAGCTTAGTGAGGCAGACTTTTAGCGAGCAGTACTTC. Its protein is CASSLVRQTFSEQYF.

Turning to this clone: This sample includes further DNA sequences coding for the same CDR3. The chain is built from TRBV5-5 and TRBJ1-1; D not resolved. Trimming cost V 0 bases and J 5 bases, with 8 bases left between them. Germline V gene data show CDR1 as SGHKS and CDR2 as YYEKEE (reference sequence). The CDR3 has 13 residues. As DNA, the CDR3 is TGTGCCAGCAGCTTGGGTCCGGGTACTGAAGCTTTCTTT. Translation: CASSLGPGTEAFF.

This clone was counted only a few times. The chain recombines TRBV29-1 with TRBJ2-1; 10 bases line up with TRBD1. The germline gives CDR1 SQVTM, CDR2 ANQGSEA. The CDR3 runs to 13 residues. With V trimmed by 8 bases and J by 9 bases, 10 bases remained unmatched. The CDR3 region is CSFRRQGASEQFF. The CDR3, as DNA: TGCAGCTTCCGAAGACAGGGGGCTAGTGAGCAGTTCTTC.

The chain has TRBV6-1 and TRBJ1-3; 12 positions match TRBD1. The CDR3 has 19 residues. V lost 3 bases to trimming and J lost 0 bases; unmatched junction nucleotides: 9. Per germline, CDR1 MNHNS and CDR2 SASEGT. CDR3 nucleotide sequence: TGTGCCAGCAGTGACCGGGACAGGGGGCCACCGAGCTCTGGAAACACCATATATTTT. Translation: CASSDRDRGPPSSGNTIYF.

The chain is built from TRBV7-2 and TRBJ1-5, with unresolved D. Trimming took 4 bases from V and 6 from J, leaving 7 bases between them. CDR1 SGHTA and CDR2 FQGNSA come from the germline V gene. The CDR3 extends over 12 amino acids. In nucleotides, the CDR3 is TGTGCCAGCAGCTCGCGCGGTCAGCCCCAGCATTTT. Its translation: CASSSRGQPQHF.

This clone has a handful of counts. This chain joins TRBV7-6 and TRBJ2-3; no firm D call. Trimming removed 0 bases at V and 7 bases at J, with 5 bases between. The length of the CDR3 is 12 residues. Germline CDR1 SGHVS, CDR2 FNYEAQ. This chain's CDR3 is CASSLAINTQYF. The CDR3 nucleotides are TGTGCCAGCAGCTTAGCTATTAATACGCAGTATTTT.

The rearrangement joins TRBV7-6 to TRBJ1-1; a weak D match, TRBD1 (5 bases). From germline, CDR1 is SGHVS and CDR2 FNYEAQ. The CDR3 covers 15 residues. Trimming removed 2 bases from V and 0 bases from J, with 10 bases in between. The CDR3 is CASSLQGNMNTEAFF. The CDR3 nucleotides are TGTGCCAGCAGCTTACAGGGAAACATGAACACTGAAGCTTTCTTT.